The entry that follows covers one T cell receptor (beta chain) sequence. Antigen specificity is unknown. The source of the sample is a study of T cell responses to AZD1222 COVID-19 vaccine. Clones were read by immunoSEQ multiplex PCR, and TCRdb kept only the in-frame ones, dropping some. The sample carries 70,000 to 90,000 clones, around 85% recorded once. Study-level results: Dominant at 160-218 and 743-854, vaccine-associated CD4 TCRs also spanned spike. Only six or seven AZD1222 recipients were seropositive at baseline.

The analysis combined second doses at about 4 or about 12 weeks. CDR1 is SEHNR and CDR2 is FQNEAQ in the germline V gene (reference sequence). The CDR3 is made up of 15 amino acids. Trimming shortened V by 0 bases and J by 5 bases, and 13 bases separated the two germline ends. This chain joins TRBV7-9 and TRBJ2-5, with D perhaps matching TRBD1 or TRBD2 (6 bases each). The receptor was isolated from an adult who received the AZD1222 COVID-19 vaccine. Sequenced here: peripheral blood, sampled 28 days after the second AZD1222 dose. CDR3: CASSLARGGRETQYF. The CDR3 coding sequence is TGTGCCAGCAGCTTAGCGCGTGGGGGGCGGGAGACCCAGTACTTC.